These T cell receptor beta chains were read from a single sample in a study of blood T cells in healthy people across ages. MiXCR was run by TCRdb on the 5' RACE reads, yielding one entry per CDR3 protein. The repertoire holds fewer than 2 million distinct CDR3 sequences, approximately 40% seen once, with around 23% in the top ten. The sequencing sample was made of blood. These receptors were obtained from a human donor in good health. Each CDR3 is given with its conserved first and last residue. D genes are given only for firm matches. Clone size is not always given. Where it is, it says once, few, many or a class for expanded clones.

V: TRBV4-2; D: TRBD2; size: -; J: TRBJ2-1; DNA: TGTGCCAGCAGCCAGTATCCGGGACTAGCGGGGGAACACTCCTACAATGAGCAGTTCTTC; CDR3: CASSQYPGLAGEHSYNEQFF
V: TRBV7-2; D: -; size: -; J: TRBJ2-5; DNA: TGTGCCAGCAGCTTAAGGGGCCCGGGGATGTACCAAGAGACCCAGTACTTC; CDR3: CASSLRGPGMYQETQYF
V: TRBV10-3; D: TRBD1; size: -; J: TRBJ2-1; DNA: TGTGCCATCAGTGGGGACAGCCGGGCTAGTCGGTTCTTC; CDR3: CAISGDSRASRFF
V: TRBV20-1; D: -; size: once; J: TRBJ2-3; DNA: TGCAGTCCCGGGGTGGGCACAGATACGCAGTATTTT; CDR3: CSPGVGTDTQYF
V: TRBV12-3/TRBV12-4; D: -; size: few; J: TRBJ2-1; DNA: TGTGCCAGCCGATACTCTGGGGGTTCCTACAATGAGCAGTTCTTC; CDR3: CASRYSGGSYNEQFF
V: TRBV5-1; D: TRBD1; size: -; J: TRBJ2-5; DNA: TGCGCCAGCAGCCGAAACAGGGGTGAGGAGACCCAGTACTTC; CDR3: CASSRNRGEETQYF
V: TRBV5-6; D: -; size: -; J: TRBJ2-3; DNA: TGTGCCAGCAGCTCCTGGATGGCAGATACGCAGTATTTT; CDR3: CASSSWMADTQYF
V: TRBV2; D: TRBD2; size: -; J: TRBJ2-5; DNA: TGTGCCAGCAGACTAATAGCGGGGGCAACAGAAGAGACCCAGTACTTC; CDR3: CASRLIAGATEETQYF
V: TRBV21-1; D: -; size: -; J: TRBJ2-7; DNA: TGTGCCAGCAGCAAAGCGGGGCCCACTGGGGACTTC; CDR3: CASSKAGPTGDF
V: TRBV29-1; D: TRBD2; size: few; J: TRBJ2-7; DNA: TGCAGCGCCGAAAGCGGGGGCACCTACGAGCAGTACTTC; CDR3: CSAESGGTYEQYF
V: TRBV4-1; D: TRBD1; size: few; J: TRBJ2-7; DNA: TGCGCCAGCAGCCGGGCGGGACAGGGGGCAAACTCCTTTACCTACGAGCAGTACTTC; CDR3: CASSRAGQGANSFTYEQYF
V: TRBV4-1; D: TRBD2; size: once; J: TRBJ2-1; DNA: TGCGCCAGCAGCCAATTCACCGTAGCGGGCATAGGGAATGAGCAGTTCTTC; CDR3: CASSQFTVAGIGNEQFF
V: TRBV7-3; D: -; size: -; J: TRBJ1-2; DNA: TGTGCCAGCATCCCTACCGGGGCTGGGAATGGCTACACCTTC; CDR3: CASIPTGAGNGYTF